The 28 T cell receptor beta chains below were found in one sample sequenced in a study of CD8+ T cells in alopecia areata. The treatment here: oral pan-JAK inhibitor, 5-10 mg twice daily. Reverse transcription of extracted RNA yielded cDNA, which provided the sequencing template. Profiling relied on immunoSEQ multiplex PCR, and the TCRdb table lists in-frame clones only, not all of them. The data contain 150,000 to 200,000 clones, 51% of them singletons. The material was CD8+ T cells sorted from blood, obtained at approximately week 52, from a patient treated with tofacitinib. The receptors were gathered from a human donor with alopecia areata.

This clone was observed a handful of times. The CDR3 DNA sequence: TGTGCCAGCAGCTTGTCCCGACAGGGGAACTATGGCTACACCTTC. This codes for CASSLSRQGNYGYTF. V and J are TRBV5-4 and TRBJ1-2; 8 nucleotides align to TRBD1. Trimming took 1 base from V and 2 from J; bases not matched to a gene: 4. Looked up from germline, CDR1 is SGHNT and CDR2 is YYREEE (reference sequence). The CDR3 runs 15 residues.

This clone was counted between two and nine times. The chain joins TRBV13 to TRBJ2-4; the D call may be TRBD1 or TRBD2 (6 bases each). V lost 5 bases and J lost 7, with 18 bases in between. This CDR3 has 15 amino acids. Germline assignment: CDR1 PRHDT and CDR2 FYEKMQ (reference sequence). The chain's CDR3 is CASSPATGGENIQYF. For the CDR3, the DNA is TGTGCCAGCAGCCCCGCGACAGGCGGGGAGAACATTCAGTACTTC.

This CDR3 reads CAWSTWENYGYTF. DNA for the CDR3: TGTGCCTGGAGTACCTGGGAGAACTATGGCTACACCTTC. This rearrangement joins TRBV30 to TRBJ1-2; D not resolved. The CDR3 loop spans 13 amino acids. Germline-derived CDR1 and CDR2 are GTSNPN and SVGIG (reference sequence). V was clipped by 2 bases and J by 2 bases, with 9 bases between them.

This clone was observed a few times. The chain recombines TRBV5-1 with TRBJ2-7; D call uncertain. CDR1 and CDR2 (germline): SGHRS, YFSETQ. This CDR3 is 13 amino acids long. With 4 bases removed from V and 3 bases from J, the gap between germline ends came to 11 bases. The CDR3 reads CASSTQPDYEQYF. CDR3 DNA: TGCGCCAGCAGCACCCAGCCCGACTACGAGCAGTACTTC. The variable domain in full, with the rest retrieved from reference TRBV5-1 and TRBJ2-7, is KAGVTQTPRYLIKTRGQQVTLSCSPISGHRSVSWYQQTPGQGLQFLFEYFSETQRNKGNFPGRFSGRQFSNSRSEMNVSTLELGDSALYLCASSTQPDYEQYFGPGTRLTVT.

The CDR3 DNA reads TGTGCCAGCAGTTTGGGACATGCCGATGAGCAGTTCTTC. This translates into CASSLGHADEQFF. V gene TRBV27 combines with J gene TRBJ2-1; possible D gene TRBD1, 6 bases. CDR1 is MNHEY, CDR2 SMNVEV, per germline (reference sequence). The germline V and J ends were trimmed by 3 bases and 8 bases, with 11 bases remaining between them. The CDR3 runs 13 residues.

This clone was seen a few times. This chain joins TRBV2 and TRBJ2-7, with 10 bases that match TRBD1. Trimming cost V 5 bases and J 3 bases; bases outside gene matches: 4. Germline-derived CDR1 and CDR2 are SNHLY and FYNNEI. The CDR3 loop spans 14 amino acids. CDR3 sequence: CASSTGTGVYEQYF. The CDR3 region has the DNA TGTGCCAGCAGTACCGGGACAGGGGTCTACGAGCAGTACTTC. Variable domain in full (rest from reference TRBV2 and TRBJ2-7): EPEVTQTPSHQVTQMGQEVILRCVPISNHLYFYWYRQILGQKVEFLVSFYNNEISEKSEIFDDQFSVERPDGSNFTLKIRSTKLEDSAMYFCASSTGTGVYEQYFGPGTRLTVT.

The rearrangement links TRBV13 to TRBJ1-1, with D maybe TRBD1 (5 bases). From germline, CDR1 is PRHDT and CDR2 FYEKMQ (reference sequence). The CDR3 length is 14 residues. The V and J ends lost 5 bases and 5 bases respectively, with 15 bases between them. In DNA form, the CDR3 reads TGTGCCAGCAGCCCCCAGGGAGGGTATACTGAAGCTTTCTTT. Translating gives CASSPQGGYTEAFF.

The chain combines TRBV28 with TRBJ1-6; D is unresolved. The CDR3 extends over 20 amino acids. Germline values: CDR1 MDHEN, CDR2 SYDVKM. Trimming took 3 bases from V and 1 from J, leaving 22 bases between them. The CDR3 sequence: CASSFLHSLGEESYNSPLHF. CDR3 in DNA: TGTGCCAGCAGTTTTCTCCACAGTCTTGGGGAAGAATCCTATAATTCACCCCTCCACTTT. Full variable domain (remainder filled in from reference TRBV28 and TRBJ1-6): DVKVTQSSRYLVKRTGEKVFLECVQDMDHENMFWYRQDPGLGLRLIYFSYDVKMKEKGDIPEGYSVSREKKERFSLILESASTNQTSMYLCASSFLHSLGEESYNSPLHFGNGTRLTVT.

This clone appeared a few times. The rearrangement uses TRBV4-3 and TRBJ2-7, with a weak D call TRBD1 (6 bases). With 1 base removed from V and 4 bases from J, the gap between germline ends came to 14 bases. This CDR3 has 15 amino acids. Germline loops: CDR1 LGHNA, CDR2 YSLEER. The CDR3 is CASSQGGPGKYEQYF. The CDR3 nucleotides read TGCGCCAGCAGCCAAGGGGGGCCGGGGAAATACGAGCAGTACTTC.

V is TRBV18 and J is TRBJ1-4; 7 bases agree with TRBD1. The CDR3 runs 15 residues. Per germline, CDR1 KGHSH and CDR2 LQKENI. The trim removed 2 bases at V and 6 bases at J, leaving 6 bases unmatched. This CDR3 reads CASSPRTDRDEKLFF. The CDR3 nucleotides are TGTGCCAGCTCACCAAGAACAGACAGGGATGAAAAACTGTTTTTT.

The genes are TRBV29-1 and TRBJ2-7, with TRBD1 identical over 7 bases. The CDR3 totals 11 residues. With 7 bases clipped from V and 3 bases from J, the junction kept 3 bases outside the gene matches. Germline loops: CDR1 SQVTM, CDR2 ANQGSEA. For the CDR3, the DNA is TGCAGCGCAGGGGGTGGCTACGAGCAGTACTTC. It codes for CSAGGGYEQYF.

A remark on this clone: Other DNA variants within this sample encode the same CDR3. CDR3 in amino acids: CAWSVGSNEQFF. CDR3 coding DNA: TGTGCCTGGAGTGTAGGGAGCAATGAGCAGTTCTTC. The V and J genes are TRBV30 and TRBJ2-1, with D possibly matching TRBD2 (5 bases). The CDR3 has 12 residues. Trimming shortened V by 0 bases and J by 6 bases, and 6 bases separated the two germline ends. Germline CDR1 reads GTSNPN; CDR2 reads SVGIG (reference sequence).

V usage is TRBV2 and J usage is TRBJ2-5; TRBD2 might be the D (6 bases). This CDR3 is 13 amino acids long. The V and J ends lost 4 bases and 7 bases respectively, with 13 bases between them. The germline CDR1 and CDR2 sequences are SNHLY and FYNNEI. The CDR3 loop reads CASSGTTGTTQYF. The CDR3, as DNA: TGTGCCAGCAGTGGGACTACCGGCACGACCCAGTACTTC.

The chain couples TRBV7-9 to TRBJ2-5; 7 bases match TRBD1. CDR3 size: 13 residues. V shed 5 bases and J 3 bases; nucleotides not matched to a gene: 3. Germline CDR1 and CDR2: SEHNR and FQNEAQ (reference sequence). CDR3 sequence reads: CASSRDSEETQYF. CDR3 coding DNA: TGTGCCAGCAGCCGGGACAGCGAAGAGACCCAGTACTTC.

The genes are TRBV4-1 and TRBJ1-1; no firm D call. Germline CDR1 is MGHRA and CDR2 is YSYEKL. The CDR3 has 13 residues. Deletions cut 1 base from V and 6 bases from J, with 9 bases between. CDR3 amino acids: CASSQVAGSEAFF. The CDR3 coding sequence is TGCGCCAGCAGCCAAGTCGCGGGATCTGAAGCTTTCTTT.

This CDR3 reads CASSQEPASYNEQFF. The CDR3 nucleotides read TGCGCCAGCAGCCAAGAGCCGGCCTCCTACAATGAGCAGTTCTTC. The V call is TRBV4-1, the J call TRBJ2-1; no clear D. Germline-derived CDR1 and CDR2 are MGHRA and YSYEKL. This CDR3 region has 15 residues. V lost 0 bases, J lost 0 bases, and 6 bases lay in between.

Here the CDR3 DNA reads TGTGCCAGCAGTCCCATGCTAGCGGGGTCCCGGTACGAGCAGTACTTC. It specifies CASSPMLAGSRYEQYF. The chain joins TRBV11-1 to TRBJ2-7, with 9 positions matching TRBD2. The V gene's germline CDR1 is SGHAT and CDR2 FQDESV (reference sequence). This CDR3 is 16 amino acids long. The V and J ends lost 6 bases and 4 bases, in that order; junction bases with no gene match: 13.

On this clone itself: Other DNA sequences in the same sample also yield this CDR3. The CDR3 region is CAWSVGRYEQYF. CDR3 coding DNA: TGTGCCTGGAGTGTAGGAAGATACGAGCAGTACTTC. V is TRBV30 and J is TRBJ2-7; D not resolved. V lost 0 bases and J 4 bases, leaving 7 bases between the germline ends. The CDR3 is made up of 12 amino acids. Germline V gene data show CDR1 as GTSNPN and CDR2 as SVGIG (reference sequence). Complete variable domain (other parts from reference TRBV30 and TRBJ2-7): SQTIHQWPATLVQPVGSPLSLECTVEGTSNPNLYWYRQAAGRGLQLLFYSVGIGQISSEVPQNLSASRPQDRQFILSSKKLLLSDSGFYLCAWSVGRYEQYFGPGTRLTVT.

The V call is TRBV11-2, the J call TRBJ2-7; 7 nucleotides agree with TRBD1. Germline values: CDR1 SGHAT, CDR2 FQNNGV. Trimming at V came to 6 bases and at J to 2 bases, leaving 7 bases not matched to a gene. The CDR3 runs to 14 residues. The CDR3 DNA reads TGTGCCAGCAGTCTGACAGGGAGTGCCTACGAGCAGTACTTC. Encoded protein: CASSLTGSAYEQYF.

DNA of the CDR3: TGCAGCGTTGAAGATGACCGCCGCTATGGCTACACCTTC. It codes for CSVEDDRRYGYTF. The genes are TRBV29-1 and TRBJ1-2; D ambiguous. The V and J ends lost 0 bases and 4 bases respectively, with 9 bases between them. The CDR3 has 13 amino acids. The germline V gene encodes CDR1 SQVTM and CDR2 ANQGSEA.

This clone showed up just a few times. This chain uses TRBV7-9 with TRBJ2-1, with TRBD1 matching 10 bases. Germline loops: CDR1 SEHNR, CDR2 FQNEAQ (reference sequence). CDR3 size: 16 residues. The trim removed 1 base at V and 2 bases at J, leaving 2 bases unmatched. CDR3 sequence reads: CASSLVGQGAYNEQFF. DNA for the CDR3: TGTGCCAGCAGCTTAGTTGGACAGGGGGCCTACAATGAGCAGTTCTTC.

The CDR3, as DNA: TGCAGCGTCACAGGGGGCCCGCTAGAGAACACTGAAGCTTTCTTT. This encodes CSVTGGPLENTEAFF. The chain couples TRBV29-1 to TRBJ1-1; 9 bases are shared with TRBD1. V shed 6 bases, J shed 1 base, and the junction held 9 bases outside the gene matches. This CDR3 is 15 amino acids long. Germline V gene sequence: CDR1 SQVTM, CDR2 ANQGSEA. The whole variable domain, filled in from reference TRBV29-1 and TRBJ1-1, reads SAVISQKPSRDICQRGTSLTIQCQVDSQVTMMFWYRQQPGQSLTLIATANQGSEATYESGFVIDKFPISRPNLTFSTLTVSNMSPEDSSIYLCSVTGGPLENTEAFFGQGTRLTVV.

The chain combines TRBV5-6 with TRBJ1-5; D may be TRBD1 (5 bases). The CDR3 sequence is 15 residues long. Trimming took off 0 bases at V and 4 bases at J, with 11 bases between the two ends. In germline, CDR1 is SGHDT, CDR2 YYEEEE. The CDR3 DNA is TGTGCCAGCAGCTTGGGTTGGGGGGAAAATCAGCCCCAGCATTTT. This codes for CASSLGWGENQPQHF.

This clone was counted between two and nine times. This rearrangement joins TRBV18 to TRBJ2-7; TRBD1 matches at 10 bases. With 3 bases clipped from V and 7 bases from J, the junction kept 9 bases outside the gene matches. Germline V CDR1 and CDR2: KGHSH, LQKENI. The CDR3 is 15 residues long. The CDR3, as DNA: TGTGCCAGCTCACCGACCGGGACAGGGGCTCTTGAGCAGTACTTC. Its translation is CASSPTGTGALEQYF.

This chain connects TRBV27 to TRBJ2-7; perhaps D is TRBD1 or TRBD2 (5 bases each). Per the germline V gene, CDR1 is MNHEY and CDR2 is SMNVEV (reference sequence). The V end lost 2 bases, the J end lost 3 bases, and 11 bases lay between the germline ends. The CDR3 covers 14 residues. The DNA for the CDR3 is TGTGCCAGCAGTTTAGCCAGGGACCACTACGAGCAGTACTTC. Amino acids: CASSLARDHYEQYF.

This clone came up a few times. V and J are TRBV7-8 and TRBJ1-1; no definite D call. Germline values: CDR1 SGHVS, CDR2 FQNEAQ. This CDR3 region has 14 residues. Trimming took 0 bases from V and 1 from J, leaving 6 bases between them. The CDR3 sequence: CASSLAEGNTEAFF. CDR3 bases: TGTGCCAGCAGCTTAGCTGAGGGGAACACTGAAGCTTTCTTT.

This clone appeared a few times. This chain links TRBV5-1 with TRBJ2-7; 7 bases match TRBD1. With V trimmed by 0 bases and J by 3 bases, 3 bases remained unmatched. The germline V gene encodes CDR1 SGHRS and CDR2 YFSETQ. This CDR3 has 14 amino acids. This chain's CDR3 is CASSLDGTVYEQYF. DNA for the CDR3: TGCGCCAGCAGCTTGGACGGGACAGTCTACGAGCAGTACTTC.

This rearrangement joins TRBV30 to TRBJ2-7; unclear D gene. This CDR3 contains 12 residues. Trimming cost V 2 bases and J 0 bases, with 5 bases left between them. Per germline, CDR1 GTSNPN and CDR2 SVGIG (reference sequence). CDR3 sequence (DNA): TGTGCCTGGAGTCTCTACTCCTACGAGCAGTACTTC. Encoded protein: CAWSLYSYEQYF.